These 25 T cell receptor beta chains were sequenced from one sample in a study of OX40 agonist ivuxolimab in advanced cancers. Sequenced by immunoSEQ multiplex PCR; TCRdb stores in-frame clones only, minus some. The sample holds 75,000 to 95,000 clones; more than 75% are singletons and the top ten take 4.5% to 5.5%. Here the sequenced sample was CD4+ or CD8+ T cells sorted from blood, taken in a trial of the OX40 agonist ivuxolimab. The receptor set was obtained from an adult with an advanced solid tumor such as melanoma, head and neck, liver or kidney cancer.

The genes are TRBV19 and TRBJ2-3; D possibly corresponds to TRBD1 (5 bases). Per germline, CDR1 LNHDA and CDR2 SQIVND (reference sequence). V lost 2 bases and J lost 4, with 13 bases in between. This CDR3 has 15 amino acids. CDR3 amino acids: CASSIIGAGADTQYF. The CDR3 region has the DNA TGTGCCAGTAGTATAATTGGGGCTGGGGCAGATACGCAGTATTTT. Using reference TRBV19 and TRBJ2-3 for the parts outside the CDR3, the full variable domain is DGGITQSPKYLFRKEGQNVTLSCEQNLNHDAMYWYRQDPGQGLRLIYYSQIVNDFQKGDIAEGYSVSREKKESFPLTVTSAQKNPTAFYLCASSIIGAGADTQYFGPGTRLTVL.

The chain recombines TRBV2 with TRBJ1-4, with a possible D match to TRBD1 (5 bases). Germline V gene sequence: CDR1 SNHLY, CDR2 FYNNEI. The CDR3 covers 16 residues. V lost 7 bases to trimming and J lost 6 bases, with 21 bases between them. The CDR3: CASTWQGVGADEKLFF. CDR3 nucleotide sequence: TGTGCCAGCACGTGGCAGGGAGTCGGGGCAGATGAAAAACTGTTTTTT.

The rearrangement links TRBV19 to TRBJ2-3; D is tentatively TRBD1 or TRBD2 (5 bases each). The V gene lost 3 bases and the J gene lost 2 bases, with 12 bases spanning the gap. CDR3 length equals 15 residues. Looked up from germline, CDR1 is LNHDA and CDR2 is SQIVND (reference sequence). Here the CDR3 reads CASSIRDGDTDTQYF. DNA of the CDR3: TGTGCCAGTAGTATCCGGGACGGAGACACAGATACGCAGTATTTT.

The rearrangement joins TRBV28 to TRBJ2-3; 7 bases map to TRBD2. The CDR3 spans 16 residues. CDR1 is MDHEN, CDR2 SYDVKM, per germline. With 6 bases clipped from V and 0 bases from J, the junction kept 9 bases outside the gene matches. CDR3 amino acids: CASRFWGGTSTDTQYF. The DNA of the CDR3 is TGTGCCAGCAGATTTTGGGGGGGTACTAGCACAGATACGCAGTATTTT.

This chain connects TRBV14 to TRBJ2-5; 7 nucleotides match TRBD1. The CDR3 is 17 residues long. J lost 1 base, V lost 6 bases, and 14 bases had no gene match. Germline CDR1 and CDR2: SGHDN and FVKESK. CDR3 loop: CASSPTRGSGLQETQYF. For the CDR3, the DNA is TGTGCCAGCAGTCCTACCAGGGGGTCGGGTCTCCAAGAGACCCAGTACTTC.

The V call is TRBV2, the J call TRBJ2-7; TRBD1 might be the D (6 bases). Germline V gives CDR1 SNHLY, CDR2 FYNNEI. This CDR3 spans 14 amino acids. V was clipped by 6 bases and J by 4 bases, with 16 bases between them. The CDR3 bases are TGTGCCAGCAGACAGGGTGGCCCCGGGTACGAGCAGTACTTC. It codes for CASRQGGPGYEQYF.

J is TRBJ2-2 and V is TRBV11-3; D unresolved. This CDR3 comprises 11 residues. The germline V and J ends were trimmed by 11 bases and 0 bases, with 4 bases remaining between them. Germline values: CDR1 SGHNT, CDR2 YENEEA. CDR3 protein: CAVANTGELFF. CDR3 in DNA: TGTGCCGTGGCGAACACCGGGGAGCTGTTTTTT.

The sample holds one count of this clone. The gene calls are TRBV27 and TRBJ2-5; 11 nucleotides align to TRBD2. CDR1 is MNHEY and CDR2 is SMNVEV in the germline V gene (reference sequence). The V and J ends lost 5 bases and 5 bases, in that order; junction bases with no gene match: 10. The CDR3 runs 16 residues. Written as DNA, the CDR3 is TGTGCCAGCAGTCCCTTCACTAGCGGGAGTTGGGAGACCCAGTACTTC. Encoded protein: CASSPFTSGSWETQYF.

The chain recombines TRBV5-4 with TRBJ2-5; TRBD2 might be the D (7 bases). The CDR3 consists of 13 residues. Trimming cost V 4 bases and J 5 bases, with 12 bases left between them. The germline gives CDR1 SGHNT, CDR2 YYREEE (reference sequence). Written as DNA, the CDR3 is TGTGCCAGCAGCGGGGGGGGGCTCGAGACCCAGTACTTC. Protein sequence: CASSGGGLETQYF. The full variable domain, completed using reference TRBV5-4 and TRBJ2-5, is ETGVTQSPTHLIKTRGQQVTLRCSSQSGHNTVSWYQQALGQGPQFIFQYYREEENGRGNFPPRFSGLQFPNYSSELNVNALELDDSALYLCASSGGGLETQYFGPGTRLLVL.

Only one count was recorded for this clone. This chain links TRBV7-2 with TRBJ2-2; 9 bases fit TRBD2. Trimming removed 3 bases from V and 4 bases from J; junction bases left unmatched: 3. Germline CDR1 is SGHTA and CDR2 is FQGNSA. This CDR3 contains 15 residues. CDR3 loop: CASSFPSGVTGELFF. The DNA of the CDR3 is TGTGCCAGCAGCTTCCCTAGCGGGGTCACCGGGGAGCTGTTTTTT.

The rearrangement uses TRBV7-2 and TRBJ2-2; either TRBD1 or TRBD2 may supply D (5 bases each). The CDR3 sequence is 16 residues long. Germline-derived CDR1 and CDR2 are SGHTA and FQGNSA. V lost 1 base to trimming and J lost 7 bases, with 16 bases between them. The CDR3 coding sequence is TGTGCCAGCAGCTTAGATATGGCAGGGAGAGGCGGGGAGCTGTTTTTT. Translated: CASSLDMAGRGGELFF.

This clone was seen once. This chain uses TRBV9 with TRBJ2-1, with 10 bases identical to TRBD2. Trimming cost V 0 bases and J 6 bases; bases outside gene matches: 9. This CDR3 is built from 17 residues. The germline gives CDR1 SGDLS, CDR2 YYNGEE. The CDR3 spells CASSVAAAGGPGNEQFF. The CDR3 bases are TGTGCCAGCAGCGTAGCTGCAGCGGGAGGGCCTGGCAATGAGCAGTTCTTC. Drawing the rest from reference TRBV9 and TRBJ2-1, the complete variable domain is DSGVTQTPKHLITATGQRVTLRCSPRSGDLSVYWYQQSLDQGLQFLIQYYNGEERAKGNILERFSAQQFPDLHSELNLSSLELGDSALYFCASSVAAAGGPGNEQFFGPGTRLTVL.

This clone occurred once. The rearrangement joins TRBV28 to TRBJ2-1; perhaps TRBD1 as D (6 bases). The CDR3 covers 18 residues. Germline V gene lookup returns CDR1 MDHEN and CDR2 SYDVKM. Deletions cut 2 bases from V and 6 bases from J, with 23 bases between. CDR3: CASSLNRAGLGIRNEQFF. The DNA of the CDR3 is TGTGCCAGCAGTTTAAACAGGGCGGGTCTTGGGATCCGCAATGAGCAGTTCTTC.

This chain connects TRBV5-3 to TRBJ2-7, with 9 nucleotides matching TRBD1. TRBV5-3 is assigned to the ORF class and has an uncertain function. Trimming at V came to 6 bases and at J to 1 base, leaving 8 bases not matched to a gene. The CDR3 runs to 15 residues. CDR3 protein: CARKTQGARSYEQYV. The CDR3 coding sequence is TGTGCCAGAAAGACACAGGGGGCGAGATCCTACGAGCAGTACGTC.

This chain connects TRBV5-1 to TRBJ1-2; D not resolved. The CDR3 covers 13 residues. Trimming took 4 bases from V and 1 from J, leaving 8 bases between them. Germline CDR1 SGHRS, CDR2 YFSETQ. The CDR3 is CASSLQSNYGYTF. DNA of the CDR3: TGCGCCAGCAGCCTACAGAGTAACTATGGCTACACCTTC.

This clone has just one count. J is TRBJ1-5 and V is TRBV19, with D uncertain. CDR1 LNHDA and CDR2 SQIVND come from the germline V gene (reference sequence). The CDR3 runs 14 residues. V lost 6 bases and J 2 bases, leaving 11 bases between the germline ends. The CDR3, as DNA: TGTGCCAGTAGCCCCTCGGCAGGCAATCAGCCCCAGCATTTT. Protein sequence: CASSPSAGNQPQHF.

This chain links TRBV21-1 with TRBJ2-1. TRBV21-1 is classified as a pseudogene. The CDR3 is made up of 14 amino acids. CDR3 DNA: TGTGCCAGCAGCACCTCAACGAAATACAATGAGCAGTTCTTC. Its translation: CASSTSTKYNEQFF.

The rearrangement joins TRBV27 to TRBJ2-2, with TRBD2 matching 10 bases. CDR1 and CDR2 from the germline V gene are MNHEY and SMNVEV (reference sequence). The J segment lost 6 bases and the V segment lost 1 base, leaving 2 bases of the junction unmatched. The CDR3 is made up of 15 amino acids. CDR3 bases: TGTGCCAGCAGTTTATTAGCGGGAGGACCCGGGGAGCTGTTTTTT. It is translated as CASSLLAGGPGELFF.

The rearrangement joins TRBV13 to TRBJ1-1, with 9 bases fitting TRBD1. Germline V CDR1 and CDR2: PRHDT, FYEKMQ (reference sequence). V lost 7 bases and J lost 9; bases outside the gene matches: 12. CDR3 length equals 14 residues. The CDR3 sequence: CASTLGTGIKKAFF. The CDR3 DNA follows: TGTGCCAGCACCCTAGGGACAGGGATAAAGAAAGCTTTCTTT.

V gene TRBV19 combines with J gene TRBJ1-1, with 10 bases that match TRBD1. Germline-derived CDR1 and CDR2 are LNHDA and SQIVND (reference sequence). The CDR3 length is 16 residues. The V and J ends lost 6 bases and 1 base, in that order; junction bases with no gene match: 8. As DNA, the CDR3 is TGTGCCAGTAGCTATGGGACAGGGGTCGAGAACACTGAAGCTTTCTTT. It is translated as CASSYGTGVENTEAFF.

The chain couples TRBV2 to TRBJ2-3; 8 nucleotides align to TRBD1. Looked up from germline, CDR1 is SNHLY and CDR2 is FYNNEI. V trimming: 7 bases; J trimming: 4 bases; junction bases outside the gene matches: 7. This CDR3 has 14 amino acids. The CDR3 sequence is CASTIDRGADTQYF. DNA for the CDR3: TGTGCCAGCACCATCGACAGGGGCGCAGATACGCAGTATTTT.

The J gene is TRBJ2-3, the V gene TRBV28; weak D call: TRBD2 (6 bases). Germline V CDR1 and CDR2: MDHEN, SYDVKM. V was shortened by 5 bases and J by 3 bases, with 18 bases between the two germline ends. This CDR3 region has 16 residues. The chain's CDR3 is CASSLPRSGRTDTQYF. CDR3 nucleotide sequence: TGTGCCAGCAGTCTACCCCGTTCAGGGAGGACAGATACGCAGTATTTT. Full variable domain (remainder filled in from reference TRBV28 and TRBJ2-3): DVKVTQSSRYLVKRTGEKVFLECVQDMDHENMFWYRQDPGLGLRLIYFSYDVKMKEKGDIPEGYSVSREKKERFSLILESASTNQTSMYLCASSLPRSGRTDTQYFGPGTRLTVL.

The chain joins TRBV6-7 to TRBJ1-1; 8 bases fit TRBD1. TRBV6-7 is recorded as an ORF, its role being uncertain. The CDR3 consists of 16 residues. V lost 6 bases and J lost 3; bases outside the gene matches: 12. CDR3 sequence: CASRGRGQGADTEAFF. The CDR3 DNA reads as TGTGCCAGCAGAGGCAGGGGGCAGGGGGCGGACACTGAAGCTTTCTTT.

The chain is built from TRBV9 and TRBJ1-2; D remains unclear. The CDR3 length is 14 residues. Trimming took 4 bases from V and 4 from J, leaving 14 bases between them. The V gene's germline CDR1 is SGDLS and CDR2 YYNGEE. The CDR3 DNA follows: TGTGCCAGCAGCCCCGCGGGTGGAGGCTATGGCTACACCTTC. Its protein is CASSPAGGGYGYTF.

The rearrangement links TRBV6-1 to TRBJ2-2; possibly TRBD1 for D (7 bases). Germline V CDR1 and CDR2: MNHNS, SASEGT. V lost 3 bases and J 5 bases, leaving 28 bases between the germline ends. The CDR3 covers 20 residues. CDR3 bases: TGTGCCAGCAGTGACCCCTCGCGGGGACAGACAGGGCCCGGGACCGGGGAGCTGTTTTTT. Its translation is CASSDPSRGQTGPGTGELFF.